The rows below give T cell receptor beta chains drawn from one sample of a study of cytomegalovirus exposure and HLA in healthy donors. This table comes from immunoSEQ multiplex PCR, and its TCRdb copy is limited to in-frame clones, with some not included. The sample includes 150,000 to 200,000 clones, about 80% of them seen just once. The sequenced sample was PBMCs. These receptors originate from a young woman in good health and CMV-seropositive. Both conserved end residues are part of each CDR3. Each record gives: D gene, clone size, V gene, J gene, CDR3 DNA, CDR3 protein. A D gene is named only where the DNA matches it firmly. For some rows the clone size is stated as once, few or many, or as a class when expanded; others skip it.

D: .
size: .
V: TRBV6-4
J: TRBJ1-2
DNA: TGTGCCAGCAGGCGGAATGTTAACAGGGCAGAGAAAGATGGCTACACCTTC
CDR3: CASRRNVNRAEKDGYTF

D: TRBD1
size: .
V: TRBV29-1
J: TRBJ2-1
DNA: TGCAGCGTTTACCGACAGGGCGGGAATGAGCAGTTCTTC
CDR3: CSVYRQGGNEQFF

D: TRBD2
size: .
V: TRBV29-1
J: TRBJ2-1
DNA: TGCAGCTCCGGGACTACAATCCATGAGCAGTTCTTC
CDR3: CSSGTTIHEQFF

D: .
size: .
V: TRBV7-6
J: TRBJ2-3
DNA: TGTGCCAGCAGCCCTCTCTTAAGAGGGCTCACAGATACGCAGTATTTT
CDR3: CASSPLLRGLTDTQYF

D: TRBD2
size: few
V: TRBV2
J: TRBJ2-1
DNA: TGTGCCAGGGGACTAGACCGTTTAGATGAGCAGTTCTTC
CDR3: CARGLDRLDEQFF

D: .
size: .
V: TRBV27
J: TRBJ2-5
DNA: TGTGCCAGCAGTCCTTCCTGGGGGCTGACGGAGACCCAGTACTTC
CDR3: CASSPSWGLTETQYF

D: .
size: .
V: TRBV28
J: TRBJ1-4
DNA: TGTGCCAGCAGTCCCCAGAGCGGGGCCCGTGAAAAACTGTTTTTT
CDR3: CASSPQSGAREKLFF

D: TRBD2
size: .
V: TRBV7-9
J: TRBJ2-7
DNA: TGTGCCAGCAGCCGGGGGGTAGGGGTCAAATACGAGCAGTACTTC
CDR3: CASSRGVGVKYEQYF

D: TRBD1
size: few
V: TRBV11-2
J: TRBJ1-1
DNA: TGTGCCAGCAGCCAGACAGGGGTCACTGAAGCTTTCTTT
CDR3: CASSQTGVTEAFF

D: TRBD1
size: .
V: TRBV7-2
J: TRBJ2-7
DNA: TGTGCCAGCAGCTTAGGTGTATTCGGGACAGGGTACATCGACGAGCAGTACTTC
CDR3: CASSLGVFGTGYIDEQYF

D: TRBD2
size: .
V: TRBV28
J: TRBJ2-3
DNA: TGTGCCAGCAGCCTCCGCGGGAGCGCTACAGATACGCAGTATTTT
CDR3: CASSLRGSATDTQYF

D: .
size: .
V: TRBV28
J: TRBJ1-2
DNA: TGTGCCAGCAGTTTTGTGTACGGAGAGTACGCTGGCTACACCTTC
CDR3: CASSFVYGEYAGYTF

D: .
size: .
V: TRBV7-3
J: TRBJ1-2
DNA: TGTGCCCCCCCTGAGGGCTACACCTTC
CDR3: CAPPEGYTF

D: TRBD1
size: .
V: TRBV7-9
J: TRBJ1-2
DNA: TGTGCCAGCAGCTTCGGACAGGGCAAATCGTCGCCCTATGGCTACACCTTC
CDR3: CASSFGQGKSSPYGYTF

D: TRBD2
size: .
V: TRBV27
J: TRBJ2-2
DNA: TGTGCCAGCAGTTTATATCCTAGCGGGAGCGGGACCGGGGAGCTGTTTTTT
CDR3: CASSLYPSGSGTGELFF

D: .
size: .
V: TRBV25-1
J: TRBJ1-5
DNA: TGTGCCAGCAGGGGAGGCAATCAGCCCCAGCATTTT
CDR3: CASRGGNQPQHF

D: TRBD1
size: .
V: TRBV27
J: TRBJ1-2
DNA: TGTGCCAGCAGCCCTCGACAGGGCGGCTATGGCTACACCTTC
CDR3: CASSPRQGGYGYTF